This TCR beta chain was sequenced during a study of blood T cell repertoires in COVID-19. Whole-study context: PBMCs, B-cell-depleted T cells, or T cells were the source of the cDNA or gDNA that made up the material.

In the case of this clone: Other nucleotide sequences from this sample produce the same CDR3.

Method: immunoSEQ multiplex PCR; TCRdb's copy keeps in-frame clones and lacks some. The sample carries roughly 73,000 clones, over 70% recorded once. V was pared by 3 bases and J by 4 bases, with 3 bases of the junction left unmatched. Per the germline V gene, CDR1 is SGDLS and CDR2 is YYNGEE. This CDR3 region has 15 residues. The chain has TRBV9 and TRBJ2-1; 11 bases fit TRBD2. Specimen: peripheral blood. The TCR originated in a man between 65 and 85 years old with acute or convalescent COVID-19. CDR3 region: CASSALAGEYNEQFF. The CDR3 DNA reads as TGTGCCAGCAGCGCACTAGCGGGAGAATACAATGAGCAGTTCTTC.